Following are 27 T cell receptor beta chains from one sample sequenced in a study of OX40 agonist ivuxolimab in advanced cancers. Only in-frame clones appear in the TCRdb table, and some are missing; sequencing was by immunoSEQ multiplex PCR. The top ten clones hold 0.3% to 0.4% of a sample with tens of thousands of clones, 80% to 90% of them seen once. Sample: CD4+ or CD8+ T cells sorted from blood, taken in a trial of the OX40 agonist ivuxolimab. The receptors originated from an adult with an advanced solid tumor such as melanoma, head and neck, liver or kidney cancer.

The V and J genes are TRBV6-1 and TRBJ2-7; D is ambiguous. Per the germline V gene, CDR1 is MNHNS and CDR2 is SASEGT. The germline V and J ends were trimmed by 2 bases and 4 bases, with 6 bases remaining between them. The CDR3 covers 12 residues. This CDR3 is CASSESFYEQYV. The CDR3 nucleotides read TGTGCCAGCAGTGAATCTTTTTACGAGCAGTACGTC.

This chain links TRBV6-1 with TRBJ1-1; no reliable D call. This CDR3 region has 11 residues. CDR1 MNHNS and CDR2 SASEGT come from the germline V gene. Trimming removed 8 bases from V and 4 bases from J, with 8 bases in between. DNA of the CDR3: TGTGCCAGCGACGACGGCACTGAAGCTTTCTTT. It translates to CASDDGTEAFF.

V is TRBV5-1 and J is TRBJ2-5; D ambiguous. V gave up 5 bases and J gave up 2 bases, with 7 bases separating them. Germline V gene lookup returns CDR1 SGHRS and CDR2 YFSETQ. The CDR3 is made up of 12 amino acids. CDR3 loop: CASSPDQETQYF. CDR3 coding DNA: TGCGCCAGCAGTCCTGATCAAGAGACCCAGTACTTC. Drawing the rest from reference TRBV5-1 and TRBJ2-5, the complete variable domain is KAGVTQTPRYLIKTRGQQVTLSCSPISGHRSVSWYQQTPGQGLQFLFEYFSETQRNKGNFPGRFSGRQFSNSRSEMNVSTLELGDSALYLCASSPDQETQYFGPGTRLLVL.

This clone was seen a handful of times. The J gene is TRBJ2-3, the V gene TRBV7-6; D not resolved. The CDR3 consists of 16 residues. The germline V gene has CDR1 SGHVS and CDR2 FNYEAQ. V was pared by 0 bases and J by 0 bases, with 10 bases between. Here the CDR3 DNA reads TGTGCCAGCAGCTTAGCGACCCTCTCTAGCACAGATACGCAGTATTTT. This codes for CASSLATLSSTDTQYF.

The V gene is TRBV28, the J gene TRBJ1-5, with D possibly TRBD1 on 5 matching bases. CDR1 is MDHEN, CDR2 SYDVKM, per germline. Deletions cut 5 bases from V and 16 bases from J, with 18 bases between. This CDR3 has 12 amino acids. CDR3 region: CASSVTQGSEHF. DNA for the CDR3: TGTGCCAGCAGTGTTACTCAGGGTTCCGAACATTTT.

CDR3 amino acids: CASSWSRGPSTNEKLFF. CDR3 coding DNA: TGTGCCAGCAGTTGGAGCAGGGGCCCCTCAACTAATGAAAAACTGTTTTTT. The rearrangement uses TRBV27 and TRBJ1-4, with D tentatively TRBD1 (6 bases). The CDR3 is 17 residues long. The V and J ends lost 4 bases and 0 bases respectively, with 15 bases between them. Germline CDR1 reads MNHEY; CDR2 reads SMNVEV (reference sequence).

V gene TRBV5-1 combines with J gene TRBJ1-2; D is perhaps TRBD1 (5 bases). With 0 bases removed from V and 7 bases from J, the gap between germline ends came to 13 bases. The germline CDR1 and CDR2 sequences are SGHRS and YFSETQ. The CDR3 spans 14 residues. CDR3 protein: CASSLARGGGGYTF. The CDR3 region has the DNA TGCGCCAGCAGCTTGGCCCGTGGGGGTGGTGGCTACACCTTC.

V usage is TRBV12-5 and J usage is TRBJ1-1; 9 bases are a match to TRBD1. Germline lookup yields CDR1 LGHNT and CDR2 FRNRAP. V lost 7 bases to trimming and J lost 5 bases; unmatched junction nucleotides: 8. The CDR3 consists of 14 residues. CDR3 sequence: CASAPDRGGTEAFF. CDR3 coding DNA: TGTGCTAGTGCTCCGGACAGGGGAGGAACTGAAGCTTTCTTT.

The CDR3 region has the DNA TGTGCCAGTAGTCCCCGGGACAGGGGTCGTAGCAATCAGCCCCAGCATTTT. Its protein product is CASSPRDRGRSNQPQHF. This chain links TRBV19 with TRBJ1-5; 10 bases line up with TRBD1. The CDR3 is 17 amino acids. Per the germline V gene, CDR1 is LNHDA and CDR2 is SQIVND (reference sequence). Trimming removed 5 bases from V and 0 bases from J; junction bases left unmatched: 7.

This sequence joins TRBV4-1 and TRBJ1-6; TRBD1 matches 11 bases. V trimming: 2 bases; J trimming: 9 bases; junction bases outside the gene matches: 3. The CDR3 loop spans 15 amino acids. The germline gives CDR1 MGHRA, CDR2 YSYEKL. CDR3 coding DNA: TGCGCCAGCAGCCAATCCGGGACAGGGGGTTCACCCCTCCACTTT. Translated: CASSQSGTGGSPLHF.

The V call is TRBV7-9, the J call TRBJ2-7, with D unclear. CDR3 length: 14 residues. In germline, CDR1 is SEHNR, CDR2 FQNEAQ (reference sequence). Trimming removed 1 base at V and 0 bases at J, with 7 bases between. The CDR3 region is CASSLGTSSYEQYF. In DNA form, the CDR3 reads TGTGCCAGCAGCTTAGGGACCAGCTCCTACGAGCAGTACTTC.

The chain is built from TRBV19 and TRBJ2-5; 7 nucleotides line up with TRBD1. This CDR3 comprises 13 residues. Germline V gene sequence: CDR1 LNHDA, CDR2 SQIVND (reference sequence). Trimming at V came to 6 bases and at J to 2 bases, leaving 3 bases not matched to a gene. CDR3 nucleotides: TGTGCCAGTAGCAAGGGGGCGCAAGAGACCCAGTACTTC. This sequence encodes CASSKGAQETQYF.

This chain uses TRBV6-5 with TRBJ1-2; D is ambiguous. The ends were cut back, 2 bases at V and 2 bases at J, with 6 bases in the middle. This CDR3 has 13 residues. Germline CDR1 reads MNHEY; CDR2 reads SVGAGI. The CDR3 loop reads CASSYHLNYGYTF. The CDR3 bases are TGTGCCAGCAGTTACCATCTAAACTATGGCTACACCTTC.

CDR3 in amino acids: CASSNRGSGIRGEQFF. The DNA of the CDR3 is TGTGCCAGCAGCAACCGTGGTAGCGGGATTAGGGGTGAGCAGTTCTTC. The chain carries TRBV7-2 and TRBJ2-1; 8 bases match TRBD2. This CDR3 spans 16 amino acids. V lost 5 bases to trimming and J lost 9 bases; unmatched junction nucleotides: 15. CDR1 is SGHTA and CDR2 is FQGNSA in the germline V gene.

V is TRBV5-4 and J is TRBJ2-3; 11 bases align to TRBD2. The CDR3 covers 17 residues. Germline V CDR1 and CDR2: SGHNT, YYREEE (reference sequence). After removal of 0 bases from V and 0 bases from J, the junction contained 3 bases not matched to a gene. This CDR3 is CASSLGSSGRSTDTQYF. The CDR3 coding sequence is TGTGCCAGCAGCTTGGGTTCTAGCGGGAGGAGCACAGATACGCAGTATTTT.

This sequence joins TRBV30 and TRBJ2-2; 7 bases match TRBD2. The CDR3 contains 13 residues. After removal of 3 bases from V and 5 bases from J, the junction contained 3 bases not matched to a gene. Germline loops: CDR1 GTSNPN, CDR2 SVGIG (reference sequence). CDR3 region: CAWRTSKTGELFF. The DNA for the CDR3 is TGTGCCTGGAGGACTAGCAAGACCGGGGAGCTGTTTTTT.

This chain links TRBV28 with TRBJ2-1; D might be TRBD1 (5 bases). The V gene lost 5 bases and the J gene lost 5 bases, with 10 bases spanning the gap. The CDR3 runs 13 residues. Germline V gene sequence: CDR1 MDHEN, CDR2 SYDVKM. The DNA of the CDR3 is TGTGCCAGCAGTCCTGACAGAAACAATGAGCAGTTCTTC. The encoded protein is CASSPDRNNEQFF.

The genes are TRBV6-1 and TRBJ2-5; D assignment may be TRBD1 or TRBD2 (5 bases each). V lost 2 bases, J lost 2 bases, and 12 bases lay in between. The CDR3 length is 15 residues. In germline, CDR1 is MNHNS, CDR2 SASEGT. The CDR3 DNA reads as TGTGCCAGCAGTGAACCGGGGCGGAAGCAAGAGACCCAGTACTTC. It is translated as CASSEPGRKQETQYF.

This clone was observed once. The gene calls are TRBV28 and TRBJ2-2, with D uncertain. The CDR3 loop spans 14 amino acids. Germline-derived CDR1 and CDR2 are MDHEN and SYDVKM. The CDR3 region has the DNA TGTGTCTCGACGGCGGTCTCGGGCACCGGGGAGCTGTTTTTT. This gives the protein CVSTAVSGTGELFF.

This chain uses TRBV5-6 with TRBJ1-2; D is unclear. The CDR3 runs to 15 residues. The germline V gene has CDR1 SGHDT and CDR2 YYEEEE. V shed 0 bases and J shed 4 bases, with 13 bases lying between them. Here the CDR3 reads CASSLAPTTLYGYTF. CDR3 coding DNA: TGTGCCAGCAGCTTGGCTCCCACCACCCTCTATGGCTACACCTTC.

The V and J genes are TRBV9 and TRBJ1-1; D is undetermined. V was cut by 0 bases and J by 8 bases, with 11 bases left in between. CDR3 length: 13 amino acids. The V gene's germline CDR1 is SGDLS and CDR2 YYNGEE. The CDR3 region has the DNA TGTGCCAGCAGCGTAGCTAAGGGTGAGGAAGCTTTCTTT. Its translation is CASSVAKGEEAFF.

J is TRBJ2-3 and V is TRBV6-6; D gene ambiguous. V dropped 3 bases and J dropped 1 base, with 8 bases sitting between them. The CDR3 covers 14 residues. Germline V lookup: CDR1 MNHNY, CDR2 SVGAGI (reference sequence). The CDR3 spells CASSYPRRTDTQYF. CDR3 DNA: TGTGCCAGCAGTTATCCCCGCCGCACAGATACGCAGTATTTT.

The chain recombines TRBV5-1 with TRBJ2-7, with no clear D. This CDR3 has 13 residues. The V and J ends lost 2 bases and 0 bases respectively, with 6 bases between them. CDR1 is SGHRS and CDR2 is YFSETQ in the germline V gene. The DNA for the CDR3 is TGCGCCAGCAGCTTAGTGTCCTCCTACGAGCAGTACGTC. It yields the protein CASSLVSSYEQYV.

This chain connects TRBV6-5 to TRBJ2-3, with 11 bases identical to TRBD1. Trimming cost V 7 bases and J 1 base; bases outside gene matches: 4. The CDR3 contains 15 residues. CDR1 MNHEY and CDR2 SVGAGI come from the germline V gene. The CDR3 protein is CASTKGQGGTDTQYF. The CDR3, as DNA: TGTGCCAGCACGAAGGGACAGGGGGGCACAGATACGCAGTATTTT.

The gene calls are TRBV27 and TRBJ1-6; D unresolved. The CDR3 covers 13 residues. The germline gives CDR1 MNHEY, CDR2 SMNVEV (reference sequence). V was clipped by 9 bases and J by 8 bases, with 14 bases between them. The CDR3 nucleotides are TGTGCCAGACCCACCGATAGGGATTCACCCCTCCACTTT. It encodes CARPTDRDSPLHF.

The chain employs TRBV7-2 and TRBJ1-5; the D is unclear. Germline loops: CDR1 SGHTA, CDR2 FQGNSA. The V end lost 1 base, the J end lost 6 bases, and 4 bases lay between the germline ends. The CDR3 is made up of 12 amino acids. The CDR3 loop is CASSLDSQPQHF. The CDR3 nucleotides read TGTGCCAGCAGCTTAGACAGTCAGCCCCAGCATTTT.

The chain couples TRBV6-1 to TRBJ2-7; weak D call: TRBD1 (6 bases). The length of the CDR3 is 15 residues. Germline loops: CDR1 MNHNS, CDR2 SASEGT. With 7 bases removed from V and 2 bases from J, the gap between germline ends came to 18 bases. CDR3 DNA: TGTGCCAGCAAGTTGGGCAGGGGTTTCACCTACGAGCAGTACGTC. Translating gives CASKLGRGFTYEQYV.